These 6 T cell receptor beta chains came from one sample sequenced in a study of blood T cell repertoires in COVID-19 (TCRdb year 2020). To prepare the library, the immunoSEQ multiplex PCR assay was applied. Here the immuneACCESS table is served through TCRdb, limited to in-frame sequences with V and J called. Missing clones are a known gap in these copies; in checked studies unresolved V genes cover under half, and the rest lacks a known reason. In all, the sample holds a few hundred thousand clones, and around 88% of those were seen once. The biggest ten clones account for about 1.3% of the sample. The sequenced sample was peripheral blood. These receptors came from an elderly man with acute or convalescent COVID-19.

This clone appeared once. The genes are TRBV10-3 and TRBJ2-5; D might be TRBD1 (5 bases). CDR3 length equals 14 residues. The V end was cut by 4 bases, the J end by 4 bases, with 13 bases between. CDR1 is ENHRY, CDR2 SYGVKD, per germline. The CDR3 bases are TGTGCCATCAGTGTTAAAGGGGCCCGAGAGACCCAGTACTTC. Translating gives CAISVKGARETQYF.

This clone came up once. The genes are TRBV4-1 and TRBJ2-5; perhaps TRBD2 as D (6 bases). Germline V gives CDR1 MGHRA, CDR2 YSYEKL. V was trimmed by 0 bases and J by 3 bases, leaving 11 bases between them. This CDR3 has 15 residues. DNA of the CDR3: TGCGCCAGCAGCCAAGATGAGCTAGCGAAAGAGACCCAGTACTTC. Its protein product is CASSQDELAKETQYF.

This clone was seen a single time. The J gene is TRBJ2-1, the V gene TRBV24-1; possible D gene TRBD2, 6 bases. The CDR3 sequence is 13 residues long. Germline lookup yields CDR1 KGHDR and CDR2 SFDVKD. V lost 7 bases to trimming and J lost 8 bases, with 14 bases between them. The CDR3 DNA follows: TGTGCCACCAGAGGAGGAGGGGTTCATGAGCAGTTCTTC. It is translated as CATRGGGVHEQFF.

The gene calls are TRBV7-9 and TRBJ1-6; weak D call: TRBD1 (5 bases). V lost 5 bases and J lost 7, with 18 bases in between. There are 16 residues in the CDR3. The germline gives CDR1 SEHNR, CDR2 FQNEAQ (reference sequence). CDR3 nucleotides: TGTGCCAGCAGCCCCGTCCGGGGGACGCAAAATTCACCCCTCCACTTT. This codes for CASSPVRGTQNSPLHF.

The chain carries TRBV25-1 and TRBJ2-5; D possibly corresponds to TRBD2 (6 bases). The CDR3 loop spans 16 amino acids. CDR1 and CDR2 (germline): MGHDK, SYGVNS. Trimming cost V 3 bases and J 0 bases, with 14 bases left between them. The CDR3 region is CASSDSAGSYQETQYF. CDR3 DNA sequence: TGTGCCAGCAGTGACTCGGCGGGGTCGTACCAAGAGACCCAGTACTTC.

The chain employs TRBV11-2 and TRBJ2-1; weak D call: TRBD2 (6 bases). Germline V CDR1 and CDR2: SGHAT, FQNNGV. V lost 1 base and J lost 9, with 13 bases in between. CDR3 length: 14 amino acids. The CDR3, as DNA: TGTGCCAGCAGCTTAGGACTAGATAGCAGTGAGCAGTTCTTC. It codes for CASSLGLDSSEQFF.